This TCR beta chain was sequenced during a study of Graves' ophthalmopathy and Graves' hyperthyroidism. Amplification from RNA transcripts yielded the TCR beta CDR3 regions. Second-round multiplex PCR came after first-round RT-PCR with HTBI primers. One entry per CDR3 protein, called by TCRdb with MiXCR from the multiplex PCR reads. The profile shows about 620,000 distinct CDR3 sequences, 20% to 25% of them singletons. Germline CDR1 reads SGHRS; CDR2 reads YFSETQ. The CDR3 spans 15 residues. V shed 4 bases, J shed 10 bases, and the junction held 8 bases outside the gene matches. This clonotype was observed at least ten times.

This clonotype originated in a woman younger than 35 with stable Graves' hyperthyroidism. Some clones in this sample may be carry-over from other donors' samples. Sequencing was carried out using peripheral blood. This chain links TRBV5-1 with TRBJ2-2, with 12 bases fitting TRBD2. DNA of the CDR3: TGCGCCAGCAGCGCGATGACTAGCGGGAGTCAGGAGCTGTTTTTT. Encoded protein: CASSAMTSGSQELFF.